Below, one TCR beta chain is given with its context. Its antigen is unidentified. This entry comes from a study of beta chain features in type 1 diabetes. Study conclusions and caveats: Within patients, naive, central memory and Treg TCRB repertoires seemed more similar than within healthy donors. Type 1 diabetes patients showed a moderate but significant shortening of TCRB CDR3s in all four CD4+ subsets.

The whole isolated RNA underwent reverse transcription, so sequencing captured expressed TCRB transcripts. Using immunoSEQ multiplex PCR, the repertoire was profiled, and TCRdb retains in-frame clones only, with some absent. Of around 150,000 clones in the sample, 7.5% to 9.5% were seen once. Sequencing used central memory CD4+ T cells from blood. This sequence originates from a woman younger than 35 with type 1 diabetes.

The CDR3 spells CASSLHGVSYNEQFF. In DNA form, the CDR3 reads TGTGCCAGCAGCTTACACGGGGTGTCCTACAATGAGCAGTTCTTC. The chain uses TRBV5-4 and TRBJ2-1; possibly TRBD2 for D (5 bases). Deletions cut 2 bases from V and 1 base from J, with 10 bases between. CDR1 and CDR2 from the germline V gene are SGHNT and YYREEE (reference sequence). This CDR3 is 15 amino acids long.